A single sample gave rise to the 3 T cell receptor beta chains below, sequenced in a study of OX40 agonist ivuxolimab in advanced cancers. Measured with immunoSEQ multiplex PCR; TCRdb has only the in-frame clones, and not every one. The table lists about 58,000 clones, approximately 91% of them singletons. The input for sequencing was CD4+ or CD8+ T cells sorted from blood, taken in a trial of the OX40 agonist ivuxolimab. The receptors derive from an adult with an advanced solid tumor such as melanoma, head and neck, liver or kidney cancer.

The chain combines TRBV30 with TRBJ1-5; tentative D call: TRBD1 (6 bases). Germline lookup yields CDR1 GTSNPN and CDR2 SVGIG (reference sequence). The CDR3 runs to 13 residues. The germline V and J ends were trimmed by 5 bases and 7 bases, with 15 bases remaining between them. The DNA for the CDR3 is TGTGCCTGGGGTACAGGGCGGGGACAGCCCCAGCATTTT. Encoded protein: CAWGTGRGQPQHF.

This chain joins TRBV18 and TRBJ1-2; no clear D. V lost 3 bases and J lost 8, with 13 bases in between. CDR3 length: 13 residues. Germline V CDR1 and CDR2: KGHSH, LQKENI. The CDR3, as DNA: TGTGCCAGCTCACCGGCGGAGGGCAGCGGCTACACCTTC. Translated: CASSPAEGSGYTF.

V is TRBV5-6 and J is TRBJ1-6; D is ambiguous. Trimming stripped 0 bases from V and 13 bases from J, with 11 bases between. The CDR3 has 13 amino acids. Germline assignment: CDR1 SGHDT and CDR2 YYEEEE. The CDR3 spells CASSLDQVGPLHF. Here the CDR3 DNA reads TGTGCCAGCAGCTTGGACCAAGTCGGTCCCCTCCACTTT.